This entry lists 2 T cell receptor beta chains sequenced from one sample in a study of T cells in Graves' hyperthyroidism and ophthalmopathy. The TCR beta CDR3 regions underwent amplification using RNA transcripts as the source. Carried out on the TCR CDR3, a first-round RT-PCR used the HTBI primer set. TCRdb re-derived calls from the multiplex PCR reads in MiXCR, one entry per CDR3 protein. The data hold 450,000 to 700,000 distinct CDR3 sequences, with around 46% observed a single time. Input material: peripheral blood or thyroid tissue (not recorded which). These receptors were obtained from an adult woman with Graves' disease, either hyperthyroidism or ophthalmopathy (not recorded which).

This clonotype occurred once. This rearrangement joins TRBV6-1 to TRBJ1-2; D remains ambiguous. Germline V gene sequence: CDR1 MNHNS, CDR2 SASEGT. CDR3 length: 14 amino acids. The germline V and J ends were trimmed by 0 bases and 0 bases, with 5 bases remaining between them. This CDR3 is CASSEAHSNYGYTF. The CDR3 DNA is TGTGCCAGCAGTGAAGCGCATTCTAACTATGGCTACACCTTC.

As to this clonotype: The junction does not match germline at one end; this may be a read error. CDR3 DNA sequence: TGCGCCAGCAGCCTGACAGGGGGGAAAGATACGCAGTGTTTT. This translates into CASSLTGGKDTQCF. V gene TRBV5-1 combines with J gene TRBJ2-3; 9 bases line up with TRBD1. Germline CDR1 reads SGHRS; CDR2 reads YFSETQ. CDR3 length equals 14 residues.